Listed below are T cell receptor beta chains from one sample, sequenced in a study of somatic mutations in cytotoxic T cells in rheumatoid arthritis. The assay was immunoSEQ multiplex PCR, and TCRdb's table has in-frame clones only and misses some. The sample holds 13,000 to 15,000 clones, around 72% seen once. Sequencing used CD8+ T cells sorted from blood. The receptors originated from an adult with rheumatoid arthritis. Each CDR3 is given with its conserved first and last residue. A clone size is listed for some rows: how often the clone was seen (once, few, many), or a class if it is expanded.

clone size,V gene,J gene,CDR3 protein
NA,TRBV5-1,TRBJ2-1,CASSPWQGAYNEQFF
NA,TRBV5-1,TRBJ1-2,CASSLDGQGNYGYTF
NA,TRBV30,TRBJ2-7,CAWTVRTSGSDEQYF
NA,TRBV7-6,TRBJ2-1,CASSAGLAGTYNEQFF
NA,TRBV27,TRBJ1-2,CASKQGAGYGYTF
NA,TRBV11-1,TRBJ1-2,CASSRDRGFGYTF
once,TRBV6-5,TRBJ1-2,CASSYLSRGIGYTF
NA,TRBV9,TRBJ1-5,CASSVAAGGQPQHF
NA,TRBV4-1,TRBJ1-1,CASSQGGGGSEAFF
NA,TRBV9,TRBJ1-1,CASSVSSDRMNTEAFF
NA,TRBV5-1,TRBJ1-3,CASSPGLYTGNTIYF
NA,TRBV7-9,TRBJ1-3,CASSQTGNTIYF
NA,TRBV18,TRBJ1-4,CASSPYADEGHEKLFF
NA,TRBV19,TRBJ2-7,CASSPGTVPEQYF
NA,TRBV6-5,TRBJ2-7,CASSSRESFYEQYF
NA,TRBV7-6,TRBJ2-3,CASSLAADRGPDTQYF
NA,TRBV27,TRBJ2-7,CASSPVKAGAYEQYF
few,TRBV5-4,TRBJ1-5,CASSLFPENQPQHF
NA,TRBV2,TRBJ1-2,CASIPDGGAYGYTF
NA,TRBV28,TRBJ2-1,CASSLGLERYNEQFF
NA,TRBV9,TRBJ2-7,CASSAPSSYEQYF
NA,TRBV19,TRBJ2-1,CASTPGTSAYNEQFF
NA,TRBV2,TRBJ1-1,CASSPLGTGGTEAFF
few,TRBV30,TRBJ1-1,CACGITGPTEAFF
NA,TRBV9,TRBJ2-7,CASSVGGGQSHTSEQYF
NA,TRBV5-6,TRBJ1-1,CASSSRAEAFF
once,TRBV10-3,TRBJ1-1,CAISGGQLNTEAFF
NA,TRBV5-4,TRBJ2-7,CASSSGLAREQYF
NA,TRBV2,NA,CASSELVDEQYF
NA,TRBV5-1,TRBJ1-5,CASSLDGGPYEPQHF
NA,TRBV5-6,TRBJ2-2,CASSVGLAGAPGELFF